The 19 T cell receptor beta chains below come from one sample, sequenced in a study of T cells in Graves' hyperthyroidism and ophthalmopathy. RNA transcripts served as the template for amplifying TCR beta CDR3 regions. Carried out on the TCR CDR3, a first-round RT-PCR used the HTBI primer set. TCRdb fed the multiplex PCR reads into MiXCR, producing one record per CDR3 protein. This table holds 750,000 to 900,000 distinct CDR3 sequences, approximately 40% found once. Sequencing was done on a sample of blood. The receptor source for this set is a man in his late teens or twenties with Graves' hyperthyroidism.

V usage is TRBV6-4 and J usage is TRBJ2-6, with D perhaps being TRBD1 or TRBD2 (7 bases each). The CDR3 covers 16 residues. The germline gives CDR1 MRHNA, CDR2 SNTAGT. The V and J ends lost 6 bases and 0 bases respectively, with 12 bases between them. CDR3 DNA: TGTGCCAGCAGCGGGGGGACAGCCTCTGGGGCCAACGTCCTGACTTTC. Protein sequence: CASSGGTASGANVLTF.

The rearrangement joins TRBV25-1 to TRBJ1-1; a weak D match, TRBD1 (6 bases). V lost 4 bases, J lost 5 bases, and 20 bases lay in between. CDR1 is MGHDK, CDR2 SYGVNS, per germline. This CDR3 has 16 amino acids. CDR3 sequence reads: CASSGFLGGERTEAFF. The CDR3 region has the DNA TGTGCCAGCAGTGGTTTCCTTGGGGGCGAAAGAACTGAAGCTTTCTTT.

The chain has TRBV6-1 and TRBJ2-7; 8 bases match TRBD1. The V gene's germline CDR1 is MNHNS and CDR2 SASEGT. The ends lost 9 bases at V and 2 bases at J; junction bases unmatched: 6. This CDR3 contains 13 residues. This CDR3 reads CASSTGVAYEQYF. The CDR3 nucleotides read TGTGCCAGTTCGACAGGGGTTGCCTACGAGCAGTACTTC.

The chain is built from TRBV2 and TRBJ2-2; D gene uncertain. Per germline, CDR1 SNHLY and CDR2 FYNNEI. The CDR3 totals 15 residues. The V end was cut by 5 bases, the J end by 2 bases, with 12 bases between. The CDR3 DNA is TGTGCCAGCAGTTTAATCTGGACCAACACCGGGGAGCTGTTTTTT. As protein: CASSLIWTNTGELFF.

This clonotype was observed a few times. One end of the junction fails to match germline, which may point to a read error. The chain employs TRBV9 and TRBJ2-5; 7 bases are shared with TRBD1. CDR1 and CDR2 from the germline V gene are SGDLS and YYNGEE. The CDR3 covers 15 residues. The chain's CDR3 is CASSNPGQLQEAQYF. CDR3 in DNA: TGTGCCAGCAGCAACCCGGGACAGCTTCAAGAGGCCCAGTACTTC.

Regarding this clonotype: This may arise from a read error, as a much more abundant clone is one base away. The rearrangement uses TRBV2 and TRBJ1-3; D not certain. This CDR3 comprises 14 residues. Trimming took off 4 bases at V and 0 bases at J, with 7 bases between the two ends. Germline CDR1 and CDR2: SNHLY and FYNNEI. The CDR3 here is CASSGSDSGNTIYF. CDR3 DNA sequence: TGTGCCAGCAGTGGGTCAGACTCTGGAAACACCATATATTTT.

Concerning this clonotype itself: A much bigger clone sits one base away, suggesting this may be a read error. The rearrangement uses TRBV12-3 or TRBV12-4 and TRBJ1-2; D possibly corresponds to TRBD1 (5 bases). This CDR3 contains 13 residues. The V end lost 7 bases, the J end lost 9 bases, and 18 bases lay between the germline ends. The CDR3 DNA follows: TGTGCCAGCATCCATGGGGGTGGAGACAGCTACACCTTC. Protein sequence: CASIHGGGDSYTF.

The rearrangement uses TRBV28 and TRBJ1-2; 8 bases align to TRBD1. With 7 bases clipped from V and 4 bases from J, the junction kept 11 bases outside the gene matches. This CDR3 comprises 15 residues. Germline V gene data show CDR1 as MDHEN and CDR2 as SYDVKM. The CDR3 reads CASIPRDRPAYGYTF. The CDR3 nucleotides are TGTGCCAGCATCCCTCGGGACAGGCCGGCCTATGGCTACACCTTC.

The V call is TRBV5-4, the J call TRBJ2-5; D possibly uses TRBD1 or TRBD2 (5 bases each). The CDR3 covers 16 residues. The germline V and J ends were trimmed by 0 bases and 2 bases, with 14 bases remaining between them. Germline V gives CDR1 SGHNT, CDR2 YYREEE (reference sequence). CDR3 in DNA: TGTGCCAGCAGCTTGGGGGGGAGACAGAGTCAAGAGACCCAGTACTTC. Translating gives CASSLGGRQSQETQYF.

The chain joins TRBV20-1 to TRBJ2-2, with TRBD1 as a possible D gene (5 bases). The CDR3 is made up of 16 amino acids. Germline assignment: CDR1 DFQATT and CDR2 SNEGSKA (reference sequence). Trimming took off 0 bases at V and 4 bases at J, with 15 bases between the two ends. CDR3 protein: CSARDGQGSATGELFF. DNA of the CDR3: TGCAGTGCTAGAGATGGCCAGGGTAGTGCCACCGGGGAGCTGTTTTTT.

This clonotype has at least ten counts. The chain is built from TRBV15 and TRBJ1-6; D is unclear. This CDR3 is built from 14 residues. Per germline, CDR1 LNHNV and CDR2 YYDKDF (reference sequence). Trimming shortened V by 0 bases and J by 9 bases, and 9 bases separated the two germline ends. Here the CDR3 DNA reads TGTGCCACCAGCAGAGATCGGGTGCGTTCACCCCTCCACTTT. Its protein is CATSRDRVRSPLHF. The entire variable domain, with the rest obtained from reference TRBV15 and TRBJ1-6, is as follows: DAMVIQNPRYQVTQFGKPVTLSCSQTLNHNVMYWYQQKSSQAPKLLFHYYDKDFNNEADTPDNFQSRRPNTSFCFLDIRSPGLGDTAMYLCATSRDRVRSPLHFGNGTRLTVT.

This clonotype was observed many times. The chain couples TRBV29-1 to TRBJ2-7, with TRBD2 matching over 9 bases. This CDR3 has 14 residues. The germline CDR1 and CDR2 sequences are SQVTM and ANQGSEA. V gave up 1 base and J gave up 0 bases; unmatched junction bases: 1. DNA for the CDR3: TGCAGCGTTGAAGGACTAGCGGACTCCTACGAGCAGTACTTC. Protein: CSVEGLADSYEQYF.

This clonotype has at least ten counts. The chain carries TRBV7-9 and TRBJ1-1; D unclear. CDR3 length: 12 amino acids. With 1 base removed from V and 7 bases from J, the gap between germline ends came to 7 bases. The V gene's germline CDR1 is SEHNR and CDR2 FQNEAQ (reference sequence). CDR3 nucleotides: TGTGCCAGCAGCTTAGGGGATCTTGAAGCTTTCTTT. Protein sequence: CASSLGDLEAFF.

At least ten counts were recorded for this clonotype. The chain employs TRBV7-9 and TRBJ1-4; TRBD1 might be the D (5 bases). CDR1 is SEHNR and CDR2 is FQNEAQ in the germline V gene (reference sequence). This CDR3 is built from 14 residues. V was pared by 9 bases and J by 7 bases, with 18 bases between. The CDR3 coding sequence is TGTGCCAGTAGTGCCGGGACGGGAGGTGAAAAACTGTTTTTT. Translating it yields CASSAGTGGEKLFF.

CDR3 coding DNA: TGTGCCAGCACCGCAGACAGGGGCGCTAACAATGAGCAGTTCTTC. Protein: CASTADRGANNEQFF. The rearrangement links TRBV2 to TRBJ2-1, with 8 bases matching TRBD1. Germline V gene data show CDR1 as SNHLY and CDR2 as FYNNEI. The V segment lost 7 bases and the J segment 5 bases; nucleotides outside the gene matches: 10. This CDR3 has 15 residues.

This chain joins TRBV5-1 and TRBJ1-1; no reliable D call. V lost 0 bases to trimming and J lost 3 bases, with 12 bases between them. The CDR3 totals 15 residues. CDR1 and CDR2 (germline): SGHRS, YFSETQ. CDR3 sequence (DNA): TGCGCCAGCAGCTTGGAAGACCGGCTATACACTGAAGCTTTCTTT. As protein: CASSLEDRLYTEAFF.

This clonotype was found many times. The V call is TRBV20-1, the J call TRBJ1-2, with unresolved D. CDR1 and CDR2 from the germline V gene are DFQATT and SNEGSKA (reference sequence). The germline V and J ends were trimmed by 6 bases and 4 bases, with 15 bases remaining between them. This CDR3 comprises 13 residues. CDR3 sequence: CSATKPGGYGYTF. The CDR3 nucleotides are TGCAGTGCCACGAAACCAGGAGGCTATGGCTACACCTTC.

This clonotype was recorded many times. CDR3: CSARSGTDFGAFF. Here the CDR3 DNA reads TGCAGTGCTAGGTCCGGGACAGACTTTGGAGCTTTCTTT. The chain combines TRBV20-1 with TRBJ1-1; 7 bases fit TRBD1. The CDR3 contains 13 residues. CDR1 is DFQATT, CDR2 SNEGSKA, per germline (reference sequence). V shed 3 bases and J 10 bases; nucleotides not matched to a gene: 11.

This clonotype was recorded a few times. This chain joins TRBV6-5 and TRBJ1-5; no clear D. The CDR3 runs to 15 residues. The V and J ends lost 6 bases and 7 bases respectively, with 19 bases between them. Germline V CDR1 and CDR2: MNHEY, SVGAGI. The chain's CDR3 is CASRMYGRSEQPQHF. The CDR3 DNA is TGTGCCAGCAGGATGTATGGGAGGTCGGAACAGCCCCAGCATTTT.